A single sample gave rise to the 26 T cell receptor beta chains below, sequenced in a study of shared clonotypes between healthy human individuals. Produced via immunoSEQ multiplex PCR; TCRdb's table is partial and in-frame only. The sample has millions of clones; roughly 94% are singletons. Sequenced material: naive CD4+ T cells sorted from blood. Described subset: CD45RA+ positively selected. All receptors derive from a man younger than 35 in good health.

Comment on this clone: The sample holds other DNA sequences that translate to the same CDR3. The chain recombines TRBV30 with TRBJ1-1; no reliable D call. The CDR3 consists of 13 residues. V lost 0 bases and J lost 1, with 6 bases in between. Germline CDR1 GTSNPN, CDR2 SVGIG (reference sequence). The CDR3 spells CAWSVSRNTEAFF. The DNA of the CDR3 is TGTGCCTGGAGTGTAAGCCGGAACACTGAAGCTTTCTTT.

The chain combines TRBV4-1 with TRBJ2-3; 8 bases are shared with TRBD2. Germline assignment: CDR1 MGHRA and CDR2 YSYEKL. This CDR3 region has 17 residues. The V and J ends lost 0 bases and 6 bases, in that order; junction bases with no gene match: 11. The CDR3 region is CASSQERSIAGKDTQYF. The DNA of the CDR3 is TGCGCCAGCAGCCAAGAGCGGTCGATAGCGGGAAAGGATACGCAGTATTTT.

Concerning this clone itself: Other DNA sequences in the same sample also yield this CDR3. The V gene is TRBV28, the J gene TRBJ1-2, with D unclear. This CDR3 comprises 14 residues. The germline gives CDR1 MDHEN, CDR2 SYDVKM. V lost 1 base and J lost 1, with 7 bases in between. CDR3: CASSLSGSNYGYTF. The CDR3 DNA sequence: TGTGCCAGCAGTTTATCGGGCAGTAACTATGGCTACACCTTC.

The chain couples TRBV19 to TRBJ1-6; 8 positions agree with TRBD1. J gave up 16 bases and V 2 bases, and 4 bases lay outside the gene matches. Germline values: CDR1 LNHDA, CDR2 SQIVND (reference sequence). The CDR3 extends over 12 amino acids. The CDR3 DNA reads as TGTGCCAGTAGTATACGACAGGGGAATCTCCACTTT. Translation: CASSIRQGNLHF.

The chain recombines TRBV9 with TRBJ1-1; tentatively, D is TRBD1 (6 bases). CDR1 and CDR2 from the germline V gene are SGDLS and YYNGEE. The CDR3 extends over 15 amino acids. V gave up 4 bases and J gave up 1 base, with 14 bases separating them. The CDR3 region is CASSTTGIPNTEAFF. The CDR3 bases are TGTGCCAGCAGCACCACAGGGATCCCGAACACTGAAGCTTTCTTT.

This clone was recorded once. The chain has TRBV21-1 and TRBJ1-1; the DNA was not used to check the table's D call, TRBD1. TRBV21-1 is labeled a pseudogene. The CDR3 consists of 16 residues. This CDR3 is CAVPYGGQGENTEAFF. DNA of the CDR3: TGTGCCGTCCCCTATGGGGGACAGGGAGAGAACACTGAAGCTTTCTTT.

The chain carries TRBV4-2 and TRBJ1-2; unclear D gene. V shed 0 bases and J shed 0 bases, with 11 bases lying between them. Per the germline V gene, CDR1 is LGHNA and CDR2 is YNFKEQ. The CDR3 contains 16 residues. This CDR3 reads CASSQDGRYANYGYTF. The CDR3 region has the DNA TGTGCCAGCAGCCAAGATGGAAGATACGCTAACTATGGCTACACCTTC.

V is TRBV5-1 and J is TRBJ2-7; D unresolved. Germline CDR1 reads SGHRS; CDR2 reads YFSETQ. CDR3 size: 17 residues. Trimming took off 0 bases at V and 2 bases at J, with 18 bases between the two ends. Written as DNA, the CDR3 is TGCGCCAGCAGCTTGGATACGCCATTCCTCCTTCCCTACGAGCAGTACTTC. The encoded protein is CASSLDTPFLLPYEQYF.

This chain links TRBV2 with TRBJ2-3; D remains ambiguous. Germline CDR1 is SNHLY and CDR2 is FYNNEI. CDR3 length: 14 amino acids. Trimming removed 3 bases at V and 3 bases at J, with 10 bases between. The CDR3 protein is CASSEAVRTDTQYF. The CDR3 DNA follows: TGTGCCAGCAGTGAGGCGGTGCGAACAGATACGCAGTATTTT.

The chain joins TRBV5-1 to TRBJ1-4, with D possibly TRBD1 on 6 matching bases. The CDR3 is 16 amino acids. V gave up 0 bases and J gave up 0 bases, with 9 bases separating them. Germline lookup yields CDR1 SGHRS and CDR2 YFSETQ. Here the CDR3 reads CASSLADSATNEKLFF. The CDR3 region has the DNA TGCGCCAGCAGCTTGGCGGACAGCGCAACTAATGAAAAACTGTTTTTT.

The genes are TRBV28 and TRBJ1-2; D ambiguous. This CDR3 comprises 15 residues. V dropped 3 bases and J dropped 1 base, with 12 bases sitting between them. Looked up from germline, CDR1 is MDHEN and CDR2 is SYDVKM. CDR3 amino acids: CASSFKVPVNYGYTF. CDR3 nucleotides: TGTGCCAGCAGTTTCAAGGTCCCAGTTAACTATGGCTACACCTTC.

V is TRBV18 and J is TRBJ2-7, with D possibly TRBD1 on 6 matching bases. The germline gives CDR1 KGHSH, CDR2 LQKENI. The CDR3 contains 14 residues. Trimming cost V 4 bases and J 0 bases, with 10 bases left between them. The chain's CDR3 is CASSRWTDSYEQYF. As DNA, the CDR3 is TGTGCCAGCTCACGTTGGACAGACTCCTACGAGCAGTACTTC.

CDR3 residues: CASSSTDSGNTIYF. For the CDR3, the DNA is TGTGCCAGCAGCTCAACGGACTCTGGAAACACCATATATTTT. V usage is TRBV9 and J usage is TRBJ1-3, with D uncertain. Trimming stripped 4 bases from V and 0 bases from J, with 8 bases between. CDR1 and CDR2 (germline): SGDLS, YYNGEE. CDR3 length: 14 residues. The variable domain in full, with the rest retrieved from reference TRBV9 and TRBJ1-3, is DSGVTQTPKHLITATGQRVTLRCSPRSGDLSVYWYQQSLDQGLQFLIQYYNGEERAKGNILERFSAQQFPDLHSELNLSSLELGDSALYFCASSSTDSGNTIYFGEGSWLTVV.

Remarks on this clone: The sample contains more than one DNA sequence encoding this CDR3. The chain carries TRBV6-1 and TRBJ2-7, with 7 bases aligning to TRBD1. The germline gives CDR1 MNHNS, CDR2 SASEGT. The CDR3 has 14 residues. The junction had 5 bases not matched to a gene; V was cut back by 2 bases and J by 4 bases. CDR3 bases: TGTGCCAGCAGTGAAAGGGGGCGCGGTTACGAGCAGTACTTC. This codes for CASSERGRGYEQYF.

The V and J genes are TRBV6-1 and TRBJ2-7; D is tentatively TRBD1 or TRBD2 (5 bases each). The CDR3 extends over 13 amino acids. Germline V CDR1 and CDR2: MNHNS, SASEGT. Trimming stripped 6 bases from V and 2 bases from J, with 11 bases between. CDR3 residues: CASSRDGTYEQYF. The CDR3 DNA reads TGTGCCAGCAGCCGGGACGGGACCTACGAGCAGTACTTC.

This rearrangement joins TRBV30 to TRBJ1-2; perhaps TRBD1 as D (5 bases). Germline CDR1 and CDR2: GTSNPN and SVGIG (reference sequence). The CDR3 totals 13 residues. Trimming took off 1 base at V and 6 bases at J, with 12 bases between the two ends. The CDR3 nucleotides read TGTGCCTGGAGTGGTTGGGTGGGGGATGGCTACACCTTC. This encodes CAWSGWVGDGYTF.

Written as DNA, the CDR3 is TGTGCCAGCAGTGAAGAGCTGGGTTTTTCTAATGAAAAACTGTTTTTT. Its protein is CASSEELGFSNEKLFF. The chain uses TRBV6-1 and TRBJ1-4, with D uncertain. The CDR3 contains 16 residues. CDR1 is MNHNS, CDR2 SASEGT, per germline. Trimming cost V 1 base and J 3 bases, with 12 bases left between them.

Of note for this clone: In the same sample, other DNA sequences code for this CDR3. The chain combines TRBV30 with TRBJ2-5, with D perhaps TRBD2 (6 bases). The CDR3 length is 13 residues. Germline V gene sequence: CDR1 GTSNPN, CDR2 SVGIG (reference sequence). V shed 0 bases and J shed 4 bases, with 9 bases lying between them. DNA of the CDR3: TGTGCCTGGAGTGTAGGACTACTAGAGACCCAGTACTTC. Translation gives CAWSVGLLETQYF.

A note on this clone: A junction boundary mismatches the germline segment, possibly from a read error. The gene calls are TRBV29-1 and TRBJ2-1; D not resolved. The CDR3 extends over 15 amino acids. The V gene's germline CDR1 is SQVTM and CDR2 ANQGSEA. The DNA for the CDR3 is TGCAGCGTTGAGCTGATCCGCGCCTCCCACAATGAGCAGTTCTTC. Translating gives CSVELIRASHNEQFF.

The gene calls are TRBV7-2 and TRBJ2-2; TRBD2 might be the D (5 bases). V lost 5 bases to trimming and J lost 6 bases, with 10 bases between them. Germline V CDR1 and CDR2: SGHTA, FQGNSA. The CDR3 loop spans 13 amino acids. CDR3: CASSPTRSGELFF. CDR3 nucleotide sequence: TGTGCCAGCAGCCCCACTAGATCCGGGGAGCTGTTTTTT.

The V gene is TRBV7-3, the J gene TRBJ1-1; D call uncertain. Trimming pared 2 bases from V and 1 base from J, leaving 8 bases between. Germline loops: CDR1 SGHTA, CDR2 FQGTGA. The CDR3 is 14 amino acids. The CDR3 region is CASSLFAGNTEAFF. In DNA form, the CDR3 reads TGTGCCAGCAGCTTATTTGCAGGGAACACTGAAGCTTTCTTT.

The J gene is TRBJ2-6, the V gene TRBV28; D is possibly TRBD1 (5 bases). Looked up from germline, CDR1 is MDHEN and CDR2 is SYDVKM. CDR3 length: 17 amino acids. With 2 bases removed from V and 0 bases from J, the gap between germline ends came to 11 bases. CDR3 sequence (DNA): TGTGCCAGCAGTTTAGTACAGGTTACCTCTGGGGCCAACGTCCTGACTTTC. It translates to CASSLVQVTSGANVLTF.

The V call is TRBV5-6, the J call TRBJ2-7; TRBD1 matches at 10 bases. The CDR3 runs 14 residues. Germline CDR1 is SGHDT and CDR2 is YYEEEE. The junction had 3 bases not matched to a gene; V was cut back by 3 bases and J by 3 bases. The CDR3: CASSSGQGYYEQYF. The CDR3 region has the DNA TGTGCCAGCAGCTCGGGACAGGGGTACTACGAGCAGTACTTC. Together with reference TRBV5-6 and TRBJ2-7, the CDR3 gives the full variable domain: DAGVTQSPTHLIKTRGQQVTLRCSPKSGHDTVSWYQQALGQGPQFIFQYYEEEERQRGNFPDRFSGHQFPNYSSELNVNALLLGDSALYLCASSSGQGYYEQYFGPGTRLTVT.

This chain uses TRBV5-4 with TRBJ2-1, with 7 bases aligning to TRBD2. This CDR3 region has 15 residues. Germline trimming cut 0 bases from V and 6 bases from J; bases unmatched to any gene: 6. Germline V gene lookup returns CDR1 SGHNT and CDR2 YYREEE (reference sequence). The CDR3 DNA sequence: TGTGCCAGCAGCTTGGGGAGCGGGATTTTCAATGAGCAGTTCTTC. This gives the protein CASSLGSGIFNEQFF.

With respect to this clone: The identical CDR3 is also encoded by other nucleotide sequences in the sample. V gene TRBV29-1 combines with J gene TRBJ2-3; D is uncertain. Germline CDR1 reads SQVTM; CDR2 reads ANQGSEA. Trimming pared 6 bases from V and 6 bases from J, leaving 7 bases between. CDR3 length equals 10 residues. CDR3 sequence reads: CSVAGDTQYF. Here the CDR3 DNA reads TGCAGCGTGGCTGGGGATACGCAGTATTTT.

The chain couples TRBV18 to TRBJ2-1, with D perhaps TRBD1 (7 bases). The germline V and J ends were trimmed by 3 bases and 8 bases, with 14 bases remaining between them. This CDR3 is 14 amino acids long. Germline V gene sequence: CDR1 KGHSH, CDR2 LQKENI. CDR3 sequence reads: CASSPMQGDYEQFF. The CDR3 bases are TGTGCCAGCTCACCCATGCAGGGGGACTATGAGCAGTTCTTC.